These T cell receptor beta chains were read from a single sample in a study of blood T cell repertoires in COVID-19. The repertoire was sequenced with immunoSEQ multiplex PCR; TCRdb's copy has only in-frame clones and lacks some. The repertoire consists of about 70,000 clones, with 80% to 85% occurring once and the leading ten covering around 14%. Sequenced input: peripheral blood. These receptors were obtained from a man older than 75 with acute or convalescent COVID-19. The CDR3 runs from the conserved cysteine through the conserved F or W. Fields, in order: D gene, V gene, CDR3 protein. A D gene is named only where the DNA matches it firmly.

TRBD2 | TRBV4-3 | CASSFGGAGFYEQFF
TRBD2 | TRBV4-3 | CASSQDYGTSGSSWGDEQFF
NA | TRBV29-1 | CSVESGGNTEAFF
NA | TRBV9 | CASSFRSGGSYNEQFF
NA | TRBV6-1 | CASSDQGSYEQYF
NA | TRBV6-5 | CASSRGGESSYEQYF
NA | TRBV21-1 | CASSKGPQGLRNGYTF
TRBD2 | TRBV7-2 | CASSLTSGRNTQYF
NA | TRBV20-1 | CSPLYNEQFF
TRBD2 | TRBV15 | CATSTSGQNTGELFF
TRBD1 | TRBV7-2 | CASSLVGPGQGIIEQYF
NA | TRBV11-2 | CASSDGNFYNEQFF
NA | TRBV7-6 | CASSHRGLAKGETQYF
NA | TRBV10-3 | CAISESLTGYEQYF
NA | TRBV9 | CASRPTPNTGELFF
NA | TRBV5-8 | CASSSTTRRAFF
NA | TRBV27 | CASSHLASYSSYNEQFF
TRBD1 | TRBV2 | CASNRGADEKLFF
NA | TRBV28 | CASSLLEGAKNIQYF
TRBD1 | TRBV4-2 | CASSQAGLTGDHEQFF
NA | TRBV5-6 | CASSLAKPGQLIGEQFF
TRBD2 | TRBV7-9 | CASGSDEREGLDEQFF
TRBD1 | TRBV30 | CAWSVPHRGNYGYTF
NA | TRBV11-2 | CASSLDGGVGTEAFF
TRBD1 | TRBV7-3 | CASSPSGTGSNGGYTF
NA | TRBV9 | CASSPAAGNTIYF
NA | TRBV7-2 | CASSLMVSETGELFF
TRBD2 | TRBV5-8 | CASSVAGRGDTQYF
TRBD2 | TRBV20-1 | CSASRVAGGSGHTQYF
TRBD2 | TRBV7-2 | CASRSSGSNEQFF
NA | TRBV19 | CASSNNPSTDTQYF
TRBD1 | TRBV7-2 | CASSTDREDEQYF
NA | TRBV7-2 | CASSSTGGLSNIQYF
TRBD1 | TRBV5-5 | CASSFQGAQGTEAFF
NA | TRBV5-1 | CASSSPGKDTQYF
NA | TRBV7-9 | CASSSTPGTPGYEQYF
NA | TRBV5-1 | CASSLEGLDNEQFF
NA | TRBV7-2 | CASRGLRNTEAFF
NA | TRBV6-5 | CASSYSGKSNQPQHF
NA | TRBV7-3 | CASSLQTGGDEQFF
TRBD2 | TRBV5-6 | CASSLVAGDYEQYF
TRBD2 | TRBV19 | CASSIRRGAGGYNEQFF
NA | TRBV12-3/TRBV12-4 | CASSLNTGGGYTF
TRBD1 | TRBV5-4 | CASSLDRGLYGYTF
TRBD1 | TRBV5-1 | CASSTAQGSGNTIYF
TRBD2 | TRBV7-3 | CASSAGGGRDTQYF
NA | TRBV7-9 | CASSLMADYGYTF
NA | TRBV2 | CASSDSGGDTEAFF
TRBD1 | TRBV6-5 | CASTRTGGDQPQHF
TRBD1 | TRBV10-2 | CASSDPGQGNNEQFF
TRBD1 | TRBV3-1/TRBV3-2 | CASTGTGNGYTF
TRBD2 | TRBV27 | CASSPLAGGIQETQYF
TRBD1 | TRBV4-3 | CASSQDQGAWETQYF
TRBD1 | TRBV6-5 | CASRPGQGQYEQYF
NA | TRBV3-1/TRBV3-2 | CASGLLGEASNTGELFF
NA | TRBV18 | CASSPPAEYGYTF
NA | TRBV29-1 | CSVGIEQGHGYTF